Shown below are 3 T cell receptor beta chains from a single sample sequenced in a study of CD8 T cells in ankylosing spondylitis. Regarding the study as a whole: Several highly homologous variants made up a TCR beta motif, and this motif appeared characteristic of ankylosing spondylitis blood.

Which antigens these TCRs recognize remains unknown. From the 5' RACE reads, TCRdb called clonotypes with MiXCR, one entry per CDR3 protein. Among around 770,000 distinct CDR3 sequences listed, about 12% were seen once. The sequencing sample was made of blood, either unsorted or a sorted T cell fraction (not recorded which). These receptor sequences come from a male donor with ankylosing spondylitis.

This clonotype was seen only a few times. The chain is built from TRBV6-5 and TRBJ2-2; tentatively, D is TRBD2 (5 bases). The germline V gene has CDR1 MNHEY and CDR2 SVGAGI. V was trimmed by 0 bases and J by 7 bases, leaving 15 bases between them. The CDR3 runs to 16 residues. The CDR3 is CASSYSLITRGGELFF. The CDR3 region has the DNA TGTGCCAGCAGTTACTCGTTGATCACCCGGGGCGGGGAGCTGTTTTTT.

This rearrangement joins TRBV5-1 to TRBJ1-1, with 9 bases identical to TRBD1. V lost 3 bases to trimming and J lost 4 bases; unmatched junction nucleotides: 7. The CDR3 runs to 15 residues. The germline V gene encodes CDR1 SGHRS and CDR2 YFSETQ. The chain's CDR3 is CASSSGTGTATEAFF. The CDR3 DNA reads TGCGCCAGCAGCTCTGGGACAGGGACGGCCACTGAAGCTTTCTTT.

The rearrangement links TRBV20-1 to TRBJ2-3; 9 positions match TRBD2. Trimming at V came to 5 bases and at J to 1 base, leaving 1 base not matched to a gene. The CDR3 spans 13 residues. CDR1 and CDR2 from the germline V gene are DFQATT and SNEGSKA (reference sequence). The CDR3 DNA follows: TGCAGTGCTGGCGGGAGGGGCACAGATACGCAGTATTTT. This encodes CSAGGRGTDTQYF.